This is a list of T cell receptor beta chains from one sample in a study of human T cells and chemical hapten exposure. Each CDR3 protein gets one entry after TCRdb re-called the RACE reads with MiXCR. The table has under 110,000 distinct CDR3 sequences, about 12% seen once. The sequencing used whole blood, collected in connection with sensitization to the hapten diphenylcyclopropenone (DPC). The receptor source for this set is a woman in her forties or fifties with alopecia areata. Some clones in this sample may be carry-over from other donors' samples. Both conserved end residues are part of each CDR3. A D gene is named only where the DNA matches it firmly. Not all rows give a size; the values are once, few, many and, for expanded clones, a class.

clone_size | j_call | v_call | d_call | cdr3_nt | cdr3_aa
- | TRBJ1-5 | TRBV11-2 | TRBD1 | TGTGCCAGCAGTCGACAGGGACAGCCCCAGCATTTT | CASSRQGQPQHF
many | TRBJ1-5 | TRBV6-2/TRBV6-3 | - | TGTGCCAGCAGTTGGCAAGCCAATCAGCCCCAGCATTTT | CASSWQANQPQHF
few | TRBJ2-5 | TRBV7-9 | - | TGTGCCAGCGATACCGTTCAAGAGACCCAGTACTTC | CASDTVQETQYF
- | TRBJ1-1 | TRBV10-3 | - | TGTGCCATCAGGGTAACAGGGAACACTGAAGCTTTCTTT | CAIRVTGNTEAFF
few | TRBJ1-6 | TRBV6-2/TRBV6-3 | TRBD1 | TGTGCCAGCAGTTACGGACAGGGGAGTTCACCCCTCCACTTT | CASSYGQGSSPLHF
many | TRBJ1-5 | TRBV6-2/TRBV6-3 | - | TGTGCCAGCAGACAGGGTTATCTATGGAATCAGCCCCAGCATTTT | CASRQGYLWNQPQHF
- | TRBJ2-2 | TRBV6-1 | - | TGTGCCAGCACGGCGTTTCACACCGGGGAGCTGTTTTTT | CASTAFHTGELFF
- | TRBJ1-4 | TRBV7-8 | - | TGTGCCAGCAGCAGGACAGAAGTTGAAAAACTGTTTTTT | CASSRTEVEKLFF
many | TRBJ2-7 | TRBV28 | TRBD1 | TGTGCCAGCAGTAGACAGGGGGCAACCTACGAGCAGTACTTC | CASSRQGATYEQYF
few | TRBJ2-5 | TRBV7-6 | - | TGTGCCAGCAGCTTAGATGTCCAAGAGACCCAGTACTTC | CASSLDVQETQYF
few | TRBJ1-4 | TRBV7-9 | TRBD1 | TGTGCCAGCAGCTTAGGACAGGGCTTCGATGAAAAACTGTTTTTT | CASSLGQGFDEKLFF
few | TRBJ1-1 | TRBV6-6 | TRBD1 | TGTGCCAGCAGTTACTCGAGGACAGGGGAAGAAGCTTTCTTT | CASSYSRTGEEAFF
- | TRBJ2-5 | TRBV7-2 | TRBD1 | TGTGCCAGCAGCTTAGCTGTTGCAGGGGGCTTTGAGACCCAGTACTTC | CASSLAVAGGFETQYF
few | TRBJ2-7 | TRBV12-3/TRBV12-4 | TRBD2 | TGTGCCAGCAGTTTGCGGGGGAGGGCGCAATACGAGCAGTACTTC | CASSLRGRAQYEQYF
few | TRBJ2-3 | TRBV7-9 | TRBD2 | TGTGCCAGCAGCTTCTGGCGGGAGGGGACAGATACGCAGTATTTT | CASSFWREGTDTQYF
few | TRBJ1-2 | TRBV20-1 | - | TGCAGTGCTATTCAGGGAGGGGGCTATGGCTACACCTTC | CSAIQGGGYGYTF
many | TRBJ1-1 | TRBV6-5 | - | TGTGCCAGCAGCCTCTTACTTGGAGGGGACACTGAAGCTTTCTTT | CASSLLLGGDTEAFF
- | TRBJ2-7 | TRBV7-2 | TRBD2 | TGTGCCAGCAGCTTAACTTCGGCGGGAGGGCTGCGGGAGCAGTACTTC | CASSLTSAGGLREQYF
few | TRBJ1-2 | TRBV7-2 | - | TGTGCCAGCAGCTTGGACAGATACAATGGCTACACCTTC | CASSLDRYNGYTF
few | TRBJ2-3 | TRBV7-9 | TRBD2 | TGTGCCAGCAGCGTCGCCGGGACTAGCCCCACAGATACGCAGTATTTT | CASSVAGTSPTDTQYF
many | TRBJ2-2 | TRBV7-9 | - | TGTGCCAGCAGCTCCTGGGTCGGGACCGGGGAGCTGTTTTTT | CASSSWVGTGELFF
many | TRBJ1-4 | TRBV6-2/TRBV6-3 | - | TGTGCCAGCAGTTCCGGACAGACAGCTTCTACTAATGAAAAACTGTTTTTT | CASSSGQTASTNEKLFF
many | TRBJ1-1 | TRBV29-1 | - | TGCAGCGCTGGGGTAGAAGCTTTCTTT | CSAGVEAFF
- | TRBJ1-6 | TRBV3-1 | TRBD1 | TGTGCCAGCAGCCAGGCCAAAGGGACAGGGGGTTTTTCACCCCTCCACTTT | CASSQAKGTGGFSPLHF
- | TRBJ1-1 | TRBV2 | - | TGTGCCAGCAGTGCTTCCGGGGGGTCCCCAGGCATGGCTTTCTTT | CASSASGGSPGMAFF
few | TRBJ2-7 | TRBV20-1 | - | TGCAGTGCTAGGAATTACGAGCAGTACTTC | CSARNYEQYF
few | TRBJ2-7 | TRBV29-1 | TRBD2 | TGCAGCGTTATCTGGGGAGCGGGAGGCTACGAGCAGTACTTC | CSVIWGAGGYEQYF
many | TRBJ2-1 | TRBV25-1 | - | TGTGCCAGCAGTGAATACGGGACACGGATAGTTTCTGAGCAGTTCTTC | CASSEYGTRIVSEQFF
few | TRBJ2-3 | TRBV20-1 | - | TGCAGTTCCGATGGACCGGGTCGAGATACGCAGTATTTT | CSSDGPGRDTQYF
many | TRBJ1-1 | TRBV9 | - | TGTGCCAGCAGCTCAGGGAGATCGGATCGGTTGAACACTGAAGCTTTCTTT | CASSSGRSDRLNTEAFF
many | TRBJ2-7 | TRBV28 | - | TGTGCCAGCAGTTTCGGGGGCGATGTACTACGAGGGCAGTACTTC | CASSFGGDVLRGQYF
- | TRBJ2-5 | TRBV5-1 | TRBD2 | TGTGCCAGCAGACGGACTAGCGGGGGTTTGGACCAAGAGACCCAGTACTTC | CASRRTSGGLDQETQYF
- | TRBJ1-1 | TRBV11-2 | - | TGTGCCAGCAGCTTGTGGGTGAACACTGAAGCTTTCTTT | CASSLWVNTEAFF
few | TRBJ2-7 | TRBV20-1 | TRBD2 | TGCAGTGCTAGATGGAGCGGGAGTTATGGCGAGCAGTACTTC | CSARWSGSYGEQYF
many | TRBJ2-2 | TRBV11-1 | - | TGTGCCAGCAGCTTTATCAGGGCCGGGGAGCTGTTTTTT | CASSFIRAGELFF
many | TRBJ2-1 | TRBV7-6 | - | TGTGCCAGCAGCTCCCCCACCGGGCAGGAGGTCAAGAATGAGCAGTTCTTC | CASSSPTGQEVKNEQFF
few | TRBJ1-5 | TRBV4-1 | - | TGCGCCAGCAGGCAAACGTGGAGGGATGGTGGACAGCCCCAGCATTTT | CASRQTWRDGGQPQHF
few | TRBJ2-6 | TRBV3-1 | - | TGTGCCAGCAGCCGCACGACAGGCTCCTCTGGGGCCAACGTCCTGACTTTC | CASSRTTGSSGANVLTF
many | TRBJ1-5 | TRBV29-1 | TRBD1 | TGCAGCGTAGCACAGGGGAATAGCAATCAGCCCCAGCATTTT | CSVAQGNSNQPQHF
- | TRBJ2-1 | TRBV7-9 | TRBD2 | TGTGCCAGTCGACTAGCGGGGGAGTACAATGAGCAGTTCTTC | CASRLAGEYNEQFF
many | TRBJ1-1 | TRBV6-2/TRBV6-3 | - | TGTGCCAGCACCTACAGGGTTAGGGGCACTGAAGCTTTCTTT | CASTYRVRGTEAFF
few | TRBJ1-3 | TRBV6-1 | - | TGTGCCAGTCAACCGGACCGCCGGGGCCGTGGAAACACCATATATTTT | CASQPDRRGRGNTIYF
many | TRBJ2-2 | TRBV28 | TRBD1 | TGTGCCAGCAGGACAGGGAATGCGGGCGGGGAGCTGTTTTTT | CASRTGNAGGELFF